The T cell receptor beta chain described here comes from a study of CD8+ T cells in alopecia areata (dated by TCRdb to 2016 to 2019). Notes on the research overall: The study used high-throughput TCRbeta sequencing to examine T cell clonal expansion in alopecia areata, in both the C3H/HeJ mouse model and human patients. In humans, TCRbeta sequencing was performed on scalp tissue and on sorted CD4+ and CD8+ peripheral blood T cells from healthy controls and from patients with patchy or totalis/universalis alopecia areata. Scalp clonality was compared among normal scalp (n=4), patchy alopecia areata scalp (n=8), and alopecia totalis/universalis scalp (n=8). RNA was extracted with the PAXgene miRNA kit for fixed scalp, the miRNeasy kit for PBMCs, and the RNeasy kit for mouse skin. TCRbeta CDR3 regions were amplified by immunoSEQ multiplex PCR with 35 Vbeta forward and 13 Jbeta reverse primers. Results and caveats for the whole study, not just this receptor: Lesional scalp, especially in alopecia totalis/universalis, showed higher clonality and more expanded CD8+ clones than normal scalp, suggesting antigenic drive. Shared TCR sequences between patients were less evident than in mice, which may be partly attributable to HLA diversity in the patient population. Scalp TCR repertoire analysis is complicated because resident alphabeta T cells in normal human skin are also sequenced, whereas mouse skin is dominated by gammadelta T cells.

Libraries were made using the immunoSEQ multiplex PCR assay. For TCR sequencing, RNA was extracted from every sample and reverse transcribed into cDNA to serve as template. SuperScript III was used to make first-strand cDNA, primed with a 2:1 mix of oligo-dT and random hexamers. Amplification bias was assessed with a synthetic immune receptor repertoire, and residual bias was removed computationally. The study's processing was this. Raw reads were preprocessed to remove errors, and CDR3 was defined according to IMGT conventions as the region from the conserved cysteine to phenylalanine. Clonality was calculated as 1 minus Shannon entropy normalized by log2 of the number of productive unique TCRs. Whether scalp clones were CD4 or CD8 was inferred by matching scalp TCRbeta sequences against CD4 and CD8 repertoires sorted from blood. Not all clones reach the TCRdb copy of this immuneACCESS table, which keeps in-frame sequences only. Checked studies attribute under half of the gap to unresolved V genes and leave the rest unexplained. Clone size and the V and J calls come from that table; the DNA yielded D and trimming. The sample data list fewer than 70,000 clones, and about 44% of these were observed just once. Jointly, the top ten make up around 54% of the sample.

This clone was recorded a few times. Its antigen is unknown. Per-base qualities were not stored, and no clone one base away is much larger. Lesional scalp punch biopsies and peripheral blood were obtained from alopecia areata patients. PBMCs were isolated by density centrifugation and stained for CD3, CD4 and CD8, after which CD4+ and CD8+ T cells were sorted on a FACSAria. The untreated alopecia areata patients were recruited through a multicenter biomarker study. For 4 to 6 biomarker-study patients, blood CD8+ T cells were further sorted into NKG2D-low and NKG2D-high fractions. From cysteine to phenylalanine, the CDR3 is 15 amino acids long. Of all the DNA, just the CDR3 is kept, 45 bases in frame from base 1. The germline V gene (reference sequence) specifies SEHNR as CDR1 and FQNEAQ as CDR2. The junction carries 21 bases between V and J, which are trimmed by 6 bases and 7 bases respectively.

What was sequenced was NKG2D-low CD8+ T cells sorted from blood. Interpreted using the paper, the cell subset or site label stands for: sorted CD8+ NKG2D-low blood T cells. The sequence joins TRBV7-9 to TRBJ1-2; the D gene is perhaps TRBD1, on 6 matching bases. The TCR comes from a human donor with alopecia areata. CDR3 region: CASSKGWGRLPGYTF. The DNA is as follows: TGTGCCAGCAGTAAAGGATGGGGGCGCCTCCCTGGCTACACCTTC.